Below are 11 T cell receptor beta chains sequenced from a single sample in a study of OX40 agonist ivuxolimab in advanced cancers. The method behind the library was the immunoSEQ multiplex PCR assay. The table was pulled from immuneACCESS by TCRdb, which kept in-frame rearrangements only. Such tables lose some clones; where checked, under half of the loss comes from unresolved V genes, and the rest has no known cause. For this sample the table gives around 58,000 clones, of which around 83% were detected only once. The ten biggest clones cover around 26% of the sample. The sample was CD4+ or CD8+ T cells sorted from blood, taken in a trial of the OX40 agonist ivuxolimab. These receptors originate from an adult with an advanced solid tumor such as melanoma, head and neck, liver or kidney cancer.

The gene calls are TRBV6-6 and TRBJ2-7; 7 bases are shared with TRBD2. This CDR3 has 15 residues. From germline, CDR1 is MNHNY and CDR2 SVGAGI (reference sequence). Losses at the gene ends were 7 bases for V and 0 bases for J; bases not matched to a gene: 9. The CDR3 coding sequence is TGTGCCAGCATAGGGCTAGCGGCTAGCTCCTACGAGCAGTACTTC. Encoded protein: CASIGLAASSYEQYF.

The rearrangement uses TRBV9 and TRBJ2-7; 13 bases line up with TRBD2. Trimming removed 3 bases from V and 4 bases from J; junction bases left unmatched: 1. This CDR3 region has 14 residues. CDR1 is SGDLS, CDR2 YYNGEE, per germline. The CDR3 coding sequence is TGTGCCAGCAGCGCGGGACTAGCGGGGTACGAGCAGTACTTC. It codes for CASSAGLAGYEQYF. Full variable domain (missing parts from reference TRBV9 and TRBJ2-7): DSGVTQTPKHLITATGQRVTLRCSPRSGDLSVYWYQQSLDQGLQFLIQYYNGEERAKGNILERFSAQQFPDLHSELNLSSLELGDSALYFCASSAGLAGYEQYFGPGTRLTVT.

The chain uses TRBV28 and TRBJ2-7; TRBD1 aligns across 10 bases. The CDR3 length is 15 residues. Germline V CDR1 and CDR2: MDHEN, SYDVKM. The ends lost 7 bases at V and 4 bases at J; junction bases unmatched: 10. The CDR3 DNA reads TGTGCCAGCACCACTCCGGGACAGGGGACTTACGAGCAGTACTTC. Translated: CASTTPGQGTYEQYF.

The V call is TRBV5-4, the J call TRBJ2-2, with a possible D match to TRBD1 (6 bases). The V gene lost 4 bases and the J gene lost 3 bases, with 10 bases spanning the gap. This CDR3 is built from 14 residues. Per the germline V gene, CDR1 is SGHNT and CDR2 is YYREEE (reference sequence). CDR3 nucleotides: TGTGCCAGCAGCGAAACAGGGTACACCGGGGAGCTGTTTTTT. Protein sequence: CASSETGYTGELFF.

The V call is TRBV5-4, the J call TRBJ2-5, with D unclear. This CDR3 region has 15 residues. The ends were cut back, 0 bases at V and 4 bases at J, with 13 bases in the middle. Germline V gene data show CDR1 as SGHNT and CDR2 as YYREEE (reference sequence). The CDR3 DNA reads TGTGCCAGCAGCTTGGAATTAGGGAAGGGAGAGACCCAGTACTTC. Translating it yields CASSLELGKGETQYF.

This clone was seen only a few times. For the CDR3, the DNA is TGTGCCAGCAGAGTGTCCGGGTCACCCCTCCACTTT. Its protein is CASRVSGSPLHF. The V and J genes are TRBV2 and TRBJ1-6; D not resolved. V lost 6 bases, J lost 10 bases, and 10 bases lay in between. CDR1 and CDR2 from the germline V gene are SNHLY and FYNNEI. This CDR3 contains 12 residues.

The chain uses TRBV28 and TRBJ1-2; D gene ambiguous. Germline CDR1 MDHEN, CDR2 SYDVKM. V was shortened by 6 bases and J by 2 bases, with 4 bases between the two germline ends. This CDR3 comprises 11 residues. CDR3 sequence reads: CASRRNYGYTF. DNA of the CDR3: TGTGCCAGCAGGCGGAACTATGGCTACACCTTC.

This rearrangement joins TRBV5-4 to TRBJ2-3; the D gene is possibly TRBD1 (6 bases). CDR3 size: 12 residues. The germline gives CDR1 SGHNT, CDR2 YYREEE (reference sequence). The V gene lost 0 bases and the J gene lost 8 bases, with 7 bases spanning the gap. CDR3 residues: CASSLDRATQYF. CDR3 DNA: TGTGCCAGCAGCTTGGACAGGGCTACGCAGTATTTT.

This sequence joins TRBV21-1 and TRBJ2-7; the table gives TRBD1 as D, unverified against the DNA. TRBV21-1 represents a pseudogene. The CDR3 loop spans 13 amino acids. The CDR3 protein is CASSKVSGVEQYF. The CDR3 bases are TGTGCCAGCAGCAAAGTGTCAGGGGTCGAGCAGTACTTC.

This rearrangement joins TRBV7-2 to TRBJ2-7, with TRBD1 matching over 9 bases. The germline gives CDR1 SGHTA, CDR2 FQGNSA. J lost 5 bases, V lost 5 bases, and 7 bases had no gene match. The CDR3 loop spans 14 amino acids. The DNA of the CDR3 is TGTGCCAGCAGCCATGGGACAGGGCAGAACGAGCAGTACTTC. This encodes CASSHGTGQNEQYF.

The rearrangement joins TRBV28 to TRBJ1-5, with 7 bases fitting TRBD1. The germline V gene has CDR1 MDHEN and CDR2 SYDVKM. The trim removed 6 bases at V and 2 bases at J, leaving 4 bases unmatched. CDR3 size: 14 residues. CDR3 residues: CASRGTVGNQPQHF. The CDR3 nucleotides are TGTGCCAGCAGGGGGACAGTAGGCAATCAGCCCCAGCATTTT.